This entry features one TCR beta chain sequence. Sequenced by immunoSEQ multiplex PCR; TCRdb stores in-frame clones only, minus some. The sample yields 110,000 to 150,000 clones, 75% to 85% seen once. The germline V gene has CDR1 SEHNR and CDR2 FQNEAQ (reference sequence). V shed 5 bases, J shed 6 bases, and the junction held 4 bases outside the gene matches. This CDR3 region has 13 residues. This sample is drawn from a study of blood T cell repertoires in COVID-19. In the study overall: Sites in the United States, Italy and Spain provided acute and convalescent COVID-19 samples.

Specimen: peripheral blood. The V and J genes are TRBV7-9 and TRBJ1-1, with 9 positions matching TRBD1. This receptor was identified in a man between 65 and 79 years old who had recovered from COVID-19. CDR3 region: CASSQGQGAEAFF. CDR3 nucleotides: TGTGCCAGCAGCCAGGGACAGGGCGCTGAAGCTTTCTTT.